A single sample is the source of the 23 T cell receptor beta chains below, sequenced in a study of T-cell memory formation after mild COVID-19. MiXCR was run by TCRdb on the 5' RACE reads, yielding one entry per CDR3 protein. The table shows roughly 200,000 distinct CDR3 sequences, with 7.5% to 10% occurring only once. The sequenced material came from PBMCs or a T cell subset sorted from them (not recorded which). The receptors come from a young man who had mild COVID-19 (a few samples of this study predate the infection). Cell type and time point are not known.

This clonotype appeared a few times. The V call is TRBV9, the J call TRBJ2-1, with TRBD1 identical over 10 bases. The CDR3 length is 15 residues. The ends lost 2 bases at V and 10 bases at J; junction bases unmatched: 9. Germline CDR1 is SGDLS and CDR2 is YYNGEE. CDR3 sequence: CASSVRDRGVPEQFF. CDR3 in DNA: TGTGCCAGCAGCGTCCGGGACAGGGGAGTACCCGAGCAGTTCTTC.

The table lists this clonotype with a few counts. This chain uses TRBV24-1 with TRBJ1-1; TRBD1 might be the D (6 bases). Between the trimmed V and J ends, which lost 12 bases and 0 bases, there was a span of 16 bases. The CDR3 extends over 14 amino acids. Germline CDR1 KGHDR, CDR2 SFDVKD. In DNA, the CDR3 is TGTGCCCGGCAGGCAGGGGTTATGAACACTGAAGCTTTCTTT. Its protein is CARQAGVMNTEAFF.

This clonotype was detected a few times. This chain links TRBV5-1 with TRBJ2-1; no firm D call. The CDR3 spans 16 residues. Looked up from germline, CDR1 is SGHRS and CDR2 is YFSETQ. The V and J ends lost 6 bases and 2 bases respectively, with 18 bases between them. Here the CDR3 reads CASTRLLAGTYNEQFF. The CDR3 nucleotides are TGCGCCAGCACCCGATTATTGGCAGGAACCTACAATGAGCAGTTCTTC.

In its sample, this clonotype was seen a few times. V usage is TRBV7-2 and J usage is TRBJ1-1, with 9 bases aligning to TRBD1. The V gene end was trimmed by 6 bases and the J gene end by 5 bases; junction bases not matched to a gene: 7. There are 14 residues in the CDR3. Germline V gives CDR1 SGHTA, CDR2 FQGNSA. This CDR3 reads CASSQTGGQTEAFF. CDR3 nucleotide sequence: TGTGCCAGCAGTCAAACAGGGGGCCAGACTGAAGCTTTCTTT.

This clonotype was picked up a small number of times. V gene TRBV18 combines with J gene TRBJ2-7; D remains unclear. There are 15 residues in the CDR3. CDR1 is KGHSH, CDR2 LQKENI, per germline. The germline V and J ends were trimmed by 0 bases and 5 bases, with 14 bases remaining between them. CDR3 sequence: CASSPPNGVVHEQYF. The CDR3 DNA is TGTGCCAGCTCACCACCCAACGGAGTCGTCCACGAGCAGTACTTC.

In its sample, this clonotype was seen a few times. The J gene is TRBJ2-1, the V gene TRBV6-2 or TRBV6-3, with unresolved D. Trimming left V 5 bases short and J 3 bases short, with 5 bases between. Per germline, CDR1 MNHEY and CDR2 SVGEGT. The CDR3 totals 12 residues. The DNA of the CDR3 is TGTGCCAGCAGTACGAACTACAATGAGCAGTTCTTC. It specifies CASSTNYNEQFF.

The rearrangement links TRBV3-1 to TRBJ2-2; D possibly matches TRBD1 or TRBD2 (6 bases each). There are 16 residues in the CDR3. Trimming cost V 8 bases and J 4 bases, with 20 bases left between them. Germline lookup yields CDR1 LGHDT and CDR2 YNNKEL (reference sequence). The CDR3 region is CASAQTWGAGTGELFF. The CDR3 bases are TGTGCCAGCGCCCAAACTTGGGGGGCCGGCACCGGGGAGCTGTTTTTT.

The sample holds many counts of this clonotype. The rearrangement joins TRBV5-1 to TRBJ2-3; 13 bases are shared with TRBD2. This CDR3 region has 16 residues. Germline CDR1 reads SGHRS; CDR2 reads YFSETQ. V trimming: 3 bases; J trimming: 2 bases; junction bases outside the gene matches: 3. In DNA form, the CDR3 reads TGCGCCAGCAGCTCGGGACTAGCGGGGCTCACAGATACGCAGTATTTT. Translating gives CASSSGLAGLTDTQYF.

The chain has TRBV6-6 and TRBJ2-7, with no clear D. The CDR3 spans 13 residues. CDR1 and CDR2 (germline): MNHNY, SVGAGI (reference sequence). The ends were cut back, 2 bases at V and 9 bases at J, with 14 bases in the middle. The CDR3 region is CASSYNGQTPQYF. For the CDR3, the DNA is TGTGCCAGCAGTTACAACGGCCAGACGCCGCAGTACTTC.

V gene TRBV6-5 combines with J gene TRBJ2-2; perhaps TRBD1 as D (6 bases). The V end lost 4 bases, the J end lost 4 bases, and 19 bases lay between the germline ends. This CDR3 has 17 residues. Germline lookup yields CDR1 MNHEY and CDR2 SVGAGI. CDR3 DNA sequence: TGTGCCAGCAGTTTCGACTATTGGACAGTTACCACCGGGGAGCTGTTTTTT. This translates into CASSFDYWTVTTGELFF.

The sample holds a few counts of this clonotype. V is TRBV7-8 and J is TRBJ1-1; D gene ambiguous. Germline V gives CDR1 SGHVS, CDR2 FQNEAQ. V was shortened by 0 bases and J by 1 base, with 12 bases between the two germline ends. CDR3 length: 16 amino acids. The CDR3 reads CASSLARFLRNTEAFF. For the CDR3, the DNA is TGTGCCAGCAGCTTAGCACGATTCCTGCGGAACACTGAAGCTTTCTTT.

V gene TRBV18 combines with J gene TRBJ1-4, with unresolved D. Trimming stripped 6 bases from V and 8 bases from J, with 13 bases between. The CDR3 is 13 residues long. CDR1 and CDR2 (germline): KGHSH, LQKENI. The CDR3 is CASSSPTREKLFF. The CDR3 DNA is TGTGCCAGCTCGAGCCCTACGAGGGAAAAACTGTTTTTT.

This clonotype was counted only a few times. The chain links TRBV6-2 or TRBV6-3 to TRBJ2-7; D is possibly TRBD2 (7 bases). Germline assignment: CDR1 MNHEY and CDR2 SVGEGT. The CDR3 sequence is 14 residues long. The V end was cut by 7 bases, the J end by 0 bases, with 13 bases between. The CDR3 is CASTRGGSSYEQYF. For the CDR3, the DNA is TGTGCCAGCACGCGCGGGGGCAGCTCCTACGAGCAGTACTTC.

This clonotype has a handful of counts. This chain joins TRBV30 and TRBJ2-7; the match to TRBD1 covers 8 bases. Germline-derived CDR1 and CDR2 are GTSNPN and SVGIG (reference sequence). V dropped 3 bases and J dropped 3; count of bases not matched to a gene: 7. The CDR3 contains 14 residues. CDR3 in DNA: TGTGCCTGGAGCTTAGCCGGGACAGGCTACGAGCAGTACTTC. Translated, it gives CAWSLAGTGYEQYF.

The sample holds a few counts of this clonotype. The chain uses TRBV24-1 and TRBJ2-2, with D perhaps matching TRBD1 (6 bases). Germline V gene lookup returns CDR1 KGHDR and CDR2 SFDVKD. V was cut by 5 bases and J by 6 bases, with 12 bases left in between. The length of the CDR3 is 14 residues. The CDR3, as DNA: TGTGCCACCAGTGCAGGGGAAGTTGCCGGGGAGCTGTTTTTT. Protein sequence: CATSAGEVAGELFF.

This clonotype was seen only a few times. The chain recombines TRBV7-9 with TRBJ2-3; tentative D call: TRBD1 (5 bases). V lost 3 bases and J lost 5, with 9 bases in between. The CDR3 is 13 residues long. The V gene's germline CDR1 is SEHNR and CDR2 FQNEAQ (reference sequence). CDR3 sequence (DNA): TGTGCCAGCAGCTTGACAGCGCAAGATACGCAGTATTTT. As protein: CASSLTAQDTQYF.

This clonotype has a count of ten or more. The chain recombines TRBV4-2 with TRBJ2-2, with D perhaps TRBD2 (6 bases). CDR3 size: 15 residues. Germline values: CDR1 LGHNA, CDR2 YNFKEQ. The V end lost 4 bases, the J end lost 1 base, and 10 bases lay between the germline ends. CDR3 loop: CASSLVGGNTGELFF. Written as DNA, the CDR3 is TGTGCCAGCAGCCTAGTGGGGGGGAACACCGGGGAGCTGTTTTTT.

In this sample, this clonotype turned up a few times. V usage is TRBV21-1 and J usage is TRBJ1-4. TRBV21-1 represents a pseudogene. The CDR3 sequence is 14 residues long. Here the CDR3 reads CASSKGRVGEKLFF. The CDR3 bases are TGTGCCAGCAGCAAAGGGAGGGTAGGGGAAAAACTGTTTTTT.

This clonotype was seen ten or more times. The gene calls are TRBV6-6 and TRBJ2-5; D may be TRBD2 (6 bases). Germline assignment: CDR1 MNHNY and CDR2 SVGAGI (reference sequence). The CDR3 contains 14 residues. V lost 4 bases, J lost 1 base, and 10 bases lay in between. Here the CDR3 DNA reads TGTGCCAGCAGTTTTGGGACTTCCCAAGAGACCCAGTACTTC. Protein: CASSFGTSQETQYF.

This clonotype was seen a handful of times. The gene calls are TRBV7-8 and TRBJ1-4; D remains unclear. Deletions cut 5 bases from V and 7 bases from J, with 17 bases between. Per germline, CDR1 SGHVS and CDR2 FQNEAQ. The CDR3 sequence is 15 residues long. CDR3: CASSRLMGLGEKLFF. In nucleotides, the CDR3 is TGTGCCAGCAGCCGTCTTATGGGGTTGGGTGAAAAACTGTTTTTT.

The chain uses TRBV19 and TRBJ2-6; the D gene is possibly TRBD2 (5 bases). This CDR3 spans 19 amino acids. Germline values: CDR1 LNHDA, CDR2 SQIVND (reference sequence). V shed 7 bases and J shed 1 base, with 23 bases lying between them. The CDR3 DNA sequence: TGTGCCAGTACGGGAAGTCCACCGGGTCCAACTTCTGGGGCCAACGTCCTGACTTTC. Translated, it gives CASTGSPPGPTSGANVLTF.

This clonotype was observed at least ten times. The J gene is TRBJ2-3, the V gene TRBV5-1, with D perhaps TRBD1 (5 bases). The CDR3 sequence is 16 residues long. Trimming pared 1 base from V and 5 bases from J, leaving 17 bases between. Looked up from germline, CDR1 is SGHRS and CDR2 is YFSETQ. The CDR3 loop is CASSLSRQSFRDTQYF. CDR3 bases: TGCGCCAGCAGCTTGAGCCGACAGTCCTTTAGAGATACGCAGTATTTT.

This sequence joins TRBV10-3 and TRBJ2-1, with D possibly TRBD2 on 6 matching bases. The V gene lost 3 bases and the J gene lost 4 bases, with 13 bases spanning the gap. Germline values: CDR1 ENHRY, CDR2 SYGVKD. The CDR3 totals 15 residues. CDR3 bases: TGTGCCATCAGTGAAAGGGACTCAGATTACAATGAGCAGTTCTTC. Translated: CAISERDSDYNEQFF.